Each of the 10 T cell receptor beta chains below was sequenced from the same sample in a study of T cells after yellow fever vaccination. TCRdb analysed the 5' RACE reads with MiXCR anew, one entry per CDR3 protein. Here the sample spans about 140,000 distinct CDR3 sequences, 5% to 7.5% being singletons. Here the sequenced sample was CD4+ T cells sorted from PBMCs, taken 10 days after the yellow fever booster vaccination. The receptors derive from a man younger than 40 who received the YFV17D yellow fever vaccine.

This clonotype was counted only a few times. The V call is TRBV29-1, the J call TRBJ1-2; a possible D gene is TRBD1 (5 bases). V gave up 4 bases and J gave up 8 bases, with 11 bases separating them. The CDR3 is 11 residues long. Germline assignment: CDR1 SQVTM and CDR2 ANQGSEA. The CDR3: CSVGQGNGYTF. The CDR3 DNA is TGCAGCGTTGGGCAGGGTAACGGCTACACCTTC.

In its sample, this clonotype was seen many times. The V gene is TRBV12-3 or TRBV12-4, the J gene TRBJ2-2; D unresolved. V was cut by 2 bases and J by 6 bases, with 7 bases left in between. The CDR3 has 13 residues. CDR3 sequence reads: CASSLKSAGELFF. The DNA for the CDR3 is TGTGCCAGCAGTTTAAAATCAGCCGGGGAGCTGTTTTTT.

The table lists this clonotype with many counts. The CDR3 sequence: CASSRTVLQETQYF. The CDR3 bases are TGTGCCAGCTCACGCACAGTCTTACAAGAGACCCAGTACTTC. The J gene is TRBJ2-5, the V gene TRBV18; the D is unclear. The CDR3 covers 14 residues. Germline V CDR1 and CDR2: KGHSH, LQKENI. Trimming cost V 4 bases and J 2 bases, with 11 bases left between them.

The chain is built from TRBV7-2 and TRBJ2-1, with D possibly matching TRBD1 (6 bases). Trimming shortened V by 8 bases and J by 4 bases, and 15 bases separated the two germline ends. The CDR3 has 14 residues. Germline lookup yields CDR1 SGHTA and CDR2 FQGNSA. CDR3 loop: CASLPQGQYNEQFF. CDR3 DNA sequence: TGTGCCAGCCTTCCGCAGGGACAATACAATGAGCAGTTCTTC.

This clonotype showed up just a few times. The chain carries TRBV10-3 and TRBJ2-5; D unresolved. Trimming took 4 bases from V and 5 from J, leaving 11 bases between them. This CDR3 region has 13 residues. The germline V gene encodes CDR1 ENHRY and CDR2 SYGVKD. The CDR3 DNA follows: TGTGCCATCAGTGCCTCCGTGGTGGAGACCCAGTACTTC. This encodes CAISASVVETQYF.

As to this clonotype: A read error is possible here, since a much larger clone lies one base away. J is TRBJ2-3 and V is TRBV7-9, with 10 bases matching TRBD2. CDR3 size: 14 residues. Per the germline V gene, CDR1 is SEHNR and CDR2 is FQNEAQ (reference sequence). The CDR3: CAKSAGTSADTQFF. In DNA, the CDR3 is TGTGCCAAGTCCGCCGGGACTAGCGCTGATACGCAGTTTTTT.

V and J are TRBV5-1 and TRBJ2-1; 10 bases are shared with TRBD2. The CDR3 covers 16 residues. Looked up from germline, CDR1 is SGHRS and CDR2 is YFSETQ. The V gene end was trimmed by 3 bases and the J gene end by 3 bases; junction bases not matched to a gene: 6. DNA of the CDR3: TGCGCCAGCAGCTCTAGCGGGAGTTCGGGCTACAATGAGCAGTTCTTC. Translating gives CASSSSGSSGYNEQFF.

In this sample, this clonotype turned up many times. This sequence joins TRBV7-2 and TRBJ1-1, with no clear D. The CDR3 is made up of 13 amino acids. Trimming stripped 5 bases from V and 1 base from J, with 8 bases between. Germline loops: CDR1 SGHTA, CDR2 FQGNSA. The CDR3 reads CASSGLTNTEAFF. CDR3 nucleotides: TGTGCCAGCAGCGGACTAACGAACACTGAAGCTTTCTTT.

This clonotype came up many times. The chain couples TRBV29-1 to TRBJ2-7, with D uncertain. Trimming pared 6 bases from V and 6 bases from J, leaving 12 bases between. CDR1 and CDR2 (germline): SQVTM, ANQGSEA. The CDR3 sequence is 11 residues long. The CDR3 nucleotides are TGCAGCGTCGACCAGGTGGGCGAGCAGTACTTC. It is translated as CSVDQVGEQYF.

Ten or more counts support this clonotype. The chain recombines TRBV11-2 with TRBJ2-2; D gene unclear. Germline CDR1 SGHAT, CDR2 FQNNGV. The CDR3 length is 15 residues. The V and J ends lost 0 bases and 5 bases respectively, with 10 bases between them. The CDR3 sequence is CASSLDPPSTGELFF. CDR3 sequence (DNA): TGTGCCAGCAGCTTAGATCCACCATCGACCGGGGAGCTGTTTTTT.